The T cell receptor beta chain described here comes from a study of blood T cell repertoires in COVID-19. Whole-study context: Samples taken during acute and convalescent COVID-19 were collected in the United States, Italy and Spain. T cells, B-cell-depleted T cells, or PBMCs provided the cDNA or gDNA that served as material.

Trimming pared 0 bases from V and 5 bases from J, leaving 19 bases between. The CDR3 is 17 residues long. Per the germline V gene, CDR1 is SGDLS and CDR2 is YYNGEE. Source study methods: Reference gene primer amplification in the assay estimated nucleated cell counts. The method was immunoSEQ multiplex PCR; TCRdb's version includes in-frame clones alone and lacks a portion of them. Clone size and the V and J calls come from that table; the DNA yielded D and trimming. The repertoire has a few hundred thousand clones, 70% to 90% of them found once; the top ten carry 4.6%. The V call is TRBV9, the J call TRBJ2-3; maybe TRBD2 (7 bases). This receptor was taken from a man aged 55 to 70 who had recovered from COVID-19. Sequencing input: peripheral blood. CDR3 loop: CASSVGWGGPQEDTQYF. In DNA, the CDR3 is TGTGCCAGCAGCGTAGGCTGGGGGGGGCCACAGGAAGATACGCAGTATTTT.